The subject of this entry is one TCR beta chain. This specimen comes from a study of cytomegalovirus exposure and HLA in healthy donors. PCR used 60 Vbeta primers and 13 Jbeta primers. Method: immunoSEQ multiplex PCR; TCRdb's copy keeps in-frame clones and lacks some. The sample lists about 98,000 clones; roughly 85% were seen once. CDR1 and CDR2 (germline): LGHNA, YSLEER. The CDR3 has 14 residues. V shed 1 base and J shed 8 bases, with 14 bases lying between them. This TCR came from a man aged 40-50 years in good health and CMV-seronegative. This chain links TRBV4-3 with TRBJ1-2, with a weak D call TRBD1 (5 bases). The sequencing input was PBMCs. DNA of the CDR3: TGCGCCAGCAGCCAAGTTTCCTGGGGGGGAGGCTACACCTTC. This translates into CASSQVSWGGGYTF.